The 14 T cell receptor beta chains reported below all come from one sample, sequenced in a study of T cells expressing NK-cell markers. TCRdb reanalyzed the 5' RACE reads, giving one entry per CDR3 protein sequence and no DNA. The sample's table shows some 150,000 distinct CDR3 sequences. The sample comprised blood T cells: a sorted CD56 or NKG2C T cell subset, CD4+ or CD8+ T cells, or bulk PBMC T cells (not recorded which). The receptors come from a woman in her forties or fifties in good health.

CDR3: CSVDPDGGYTF. The genes are TRBV29-1 and TRBJ1-2; TCRdb names TRBD1, which stays unverified in the absence of DNA. Per germline, CDR1 SQVTM and CDR2 ANQGSEA. This CDR3 has 11 amino acids.

This chain connects TRBV20-1 to TRBJ2-3; TCRdb's D call of TRBD1 is untestable without DNA. Per germline, CDR1 DFQATT and CDR2 SNEGSKA (reference sequence). This CDR3 has 15 amino acids. The CDR3 sequence is CSARDGGWGTDTQYF.

This chain joins TRBV2 and TRBJ2-5; TCRdb lists TRBD1, though no DNA is available to test this call. This CDR3 spans 13 amino acids. CDR1 SNHLY and CDR2 FYNNEI come from the germline V gene. This CDR3 reads CASRFLGGETQYF.

The rearrangement joins TRBV20-1 to TRBJ1-2. Germline values: CDR1 DFQATT, CDR2 SNEGSKA (reference sequence). The length of the CDR3 is 14 residues. CDR3 sequence: CSARDPTDGYGYTF.

The rearrangement joins TRBV27 to TRBJ1-1; TCRdb calls TRBD1, which cannot be checked without DNA. CDR1 and CDR2 (germline): MNHEY, SMNVEV (reference sequence). The CDR3 has 14 amino acids. The CDR3 loop is CASSLGPVGTEAFF.

V and J are TRBV7-2 and TRBJ1-1; the TRBD1 assignment by TCRdb is unverifiable without DNA. The V gene's germline CDR1 is SGHTA and CDR2 FQGNSA. The CDR3 loop spans 12 amino acids. CDR3 residues: CASSFRTGGAFF. The variable domain in full, completed from reference TRBV7-2 and TRBJ1-1, reads GAGVSQSPSNKVTEKGKDVELRCDPISGHTALYWYRQSLGQGLEFLIYFQGNSAPDKSGLPSDRFSAERTGGSVSTLTIQRTQQEDSAVYLCASSFRTGGAFFGQGTRLTVV.

CDR3 sequence reads: CASSQDASGALDTQYF. V is TRBV4-1 and J is TRBJ2-3; the D call from TCRdb, TRBD2, cannot be confirmed without DNA. Germline assignment: CDR1 MGHRA and CDR2 YSYEKL. The CDR3 has 16 amino acids.

The chain uses TRBV12-3 or TRBV12-4 and TRBJ2-3; without DNA, the TCRdb call of TRBD2 cannot be checked. This CDR3 has 16 amino acids. This CDR3 reads CASSYGGRARADTQYF.

This rearrangement joins TRBV19 to TRBJ2-1; checking the TCRdb D call of TRBD1 is not possible without DNA. Germline V gene lookup returns CDR1 LNHDA and CDR2 SQIVND (reference sequence). The CDR3 is made up of 15 amino acids. The CDR3 here is CASSAPLPRGNEQFF.

V usage is TRBV27 and J usage is TRBJ2-6; TCRdb's D gene call, TRBD1, goes unchecked for lack of DNA. Looked up from germline, CDR1 is MNHEY and CDR2 is SMNVEV (reference sequence). The CDR3 runs 15 residues. CDR3 sequence reads: CASSLTGTGANVLTF.

The chain links TRBV19 to TRBJ1-2. CDR1 LNHDA and CDR2 SQIVND come from the germline V gene (reference sequence). CDR3 length equals 15 residues. CDR3 residues: CASSIDLEASSGYTF.

The V and J genes are TRBV21-1 and TRBJ1-2; the TCRdb call, TRBD1, lacks DNA for checking. TRBV21-1 is marked as a pseudogene. This CDR3 is built from 20 residues. This chain's CDR3 is CASRKGRRDRRPLAHYGYTF.

The chain is built from TRBV28 and TRBJ2-5; the D call of TRBD1 rests on TCRdb alone, since no DNA is present to check it. There are 14 residues in the CDR3. Germline CDR1 reads MDHEN; CDR2 reads SYDVKM. CDR3 protein: CASSLEAGQETQYF. The full variable domain, completed using reference TRBV28 and TRBJ2-5, is DVKVTQSSRYLVKRTGEKVFLECVQDMDHENMFWYRQDPGLGLRLIYFSYDVKMKEKGDIPEGYSVSREKKERFSLILESASTNQTSMYLCASSLEAGQETQYFGPGTRLLVL.

V usage is TRBV4-1 and J usage is TRBJ2-1; there is no DNA to check the TCRdb D call of TRBD2. The CDR3 loop spans 12 amino acids. Per the germline V gene, CDR1 is MGHRA and CDR2 is YSYEKL. This CDR3 reads CASSHLSVEQFF.